This T cell receptor (beta chain) is drawn from a study of Graves' ophthalmopathy and Graves' hyperthyroidism. Amplification from RNA transcripts yielded the TCR beta CDR3 regions. RT-PCR was first run with HTBI primers, then multiplex PCR in a second round. TCRdb re-called the multiplex PCR reads with MiXCR, one entry per CDR3 protein. The sample consists of almost 400,000 distinct CDR3 sequences, around 18% of them appearing once. V shed 4 bases and J shed 5 bases, with 19 bases lying between them. Germline CDR1 SGDLS, CDR2 YYNGEE. This CDR3 has 16 amino acids. This clonotype was picked up many times.

The sample comprised peripheral blood. V and J are TRBV9 and TRBJ1-5; tentatively, D is TRBD1 (6 bases). The clonotype was recovered from a woman between 18 and 30 years old with Graves' ophthalmopathy. The CDR3 here is CASSRGRGRGDQPQHF. In nucleotides, the CDR3 is TGTGCCAGCAGCAGGGGCAGAGGCAGGGGCGATCAGCCCCAGCATTTT.